Shown below are 22 T cell receptor beta chains from a single sample sequenced in a study of sequential checkpoint blockade in melanoma. Profiling relied on immunoSEQ multiplex PCR, and the TCRdb table lists in-frame clones only, not all of them. This table holds 4,500 to 6,000 clones, about 40% found once. Indicated treatment: randomized to nivolumab then ipilimumab (arm A) or the reverse (arm B). The source material was tumor tissue (inferred from file names), sampled from a patient given nivolumab and ipilimumab in sequence. The receptors come from a human donor with melanoma.

The J gene is TRBJ1-2, the V gene TRBV9, with a weak D call TRBD1 (6 bases). The CDR3 is 13 residues long. Germline CDR1 SGDLS, CDR2 YYNGEE. V shed 5 bases and J shed 4 bases, with 12 bases lying between them. CDR3 nucleotides: TGTGCCAGCAGTGAACGACAGGTCTATGGCTACACCTTC. The encoded protein is CASSERQVYGYTF.

This clone was seen more than once but under ten times. The chain combines TRBV28 with TRBJ2-3; D perhaps matches TRBD2 (6 bases). Trimming cost V 0 bases and J 0 bases, with 10 bases left between them. Germline V gene lookup returns CDR1 MDHEN and CDR2 SYDVKM. This CDR3 has 16 residues. CDR3 DNA sequence: TGTGCCAGCAGTTTATGGGGCGGGACCAGCACAGATACGCAGTATTTT. Encoded protein: CASSLWGGTSTDTQYF.

This clone was counted a few times. J is TRBJ1-4 and V is TRBV18; TRBD1 matches 12 bases. Per germline, CDR1 KGHSH and CDR2 LQKENI. The CDR3 is made up of 18 amino acids. Trimming removed 1 base from V and 6 bases from J; junction bases left unmatched: 9. CDR3 loop: CASSPLGQGASGDEKLFF. The DNA of the CDR3 is TGTGCCAGCTCACCACTGGGACAGGGGGCAAGTGGTGATGAAAAACTGTTTTTT.

This sequence joins TRBV10-3 and TRBJ2-1; 10 nucleotides match TRBD2. The CDR3 consists of 15 residues. Germline trimming cut 2 bases from V and 6 bases from J; bases unmatched to any gene: 4. In germline, CDR1 is ENHRY, CDR2 SYGVKD. Written as DNA, the CDR3 is TGTGCCATCAGTGAGGGGACTAGCGTCCCCAATGAGCAGTTCTTC. Its protein product is CAISEGTSVPNEQFF.

This clone has only a few counts. The rearrangement links TRBV9 to TRBJ2-3; either TRBD1 or TRBD2 may supply D (6 bases each). CDR1 and CDR2 from the germline V gene are SGDLS and YYNGEE. This CDR3 is built from 14 residues. With 10 bases removed from V and 3 bases from J, the gap between germline ends came to 18 bases. The CDR3, as DNA: TGTGCCGAGCAAGAGGGGGGAGTAACAGATACGCAGTATTTT. It yields the protein CAEQEGGVTDTQYF.

CDR3 nucleotide sequence: TGCGCCAGCAGCGGCTCTTCCCTTGCTAGCGGAACCTACAATGAGCAGTTCTTC. Residues: CASSGSSLASGTYNEQFF. This sequence joins TRBV10-2 and TRBJ2-1, with 7 bases lining up with TRBD2. With 6 bases clipped from V and 2 bases from J, the junction kept 16 bases outside the gene matches. Germline values: CDR1 WSHSY, CDR2 SAAADI. The length of the CDR3 is 18 residues.

The gene calls are TRBV5-1 and TRBJ1-4; a weak D match, TRBD1 (5 bases). CDR1 and CDR2 from the germline V gene are SGHRS and YFSETQ. The CDR3 is 15 amino acids. Trimming removed 1 base from V and 8 bases from J, with 15 bases in between. The CDR3 nucleotides are TGCGCCAGCAGCTTGTACGGGGGGAGTTACGAAAAACTGTTTTTT. It encodes CASSLYGGSYEKLFF.

V usage is TRBV29-1 and J usage is TRBJ1-1; D is unclear. The CDR3 runs to 13 residues. Trimming stripped 6 bases from V and 0 bases from J, with 11 bases between. Germline V gives CDR1 SQVTM, CDR2 ANQGSEA. The DNA for the CDR3 is TGCAGCGTCGGGGAGGTCTTGAACACTGAAGCTTTCTTT. This gives the protein CSVGEVLNTEAFF.

The chain recombines TRBV18 with TRBJ1-4; a weak D match, TRBD1 (5 bases). The CDR3 loop spans 15 amino acids. CDR1 and CDR2 (germline): KGHSH, LQKENI. V lost 6 bases and J 7 bases, leaving 18 bases between the germline ends. The CDR3 sequence: CASSRLGLTAEKLFF. The CDR3 nucleotides are TGTGCCAGCTCTCGGTTGGGACTTACGGCTGAAAAACTGTTTTTT.

This sequence joins TRBV11-3 and TRBJ1-4; no clear D. The CDR3 is 15 amino acids. Trimming removed 4 bases at V and 4 bases at J, with 13 bases between. CDR1 SGHNT and CDR2 YENEEA come from the germline V gene. The CDR3 loop reads CASSYLGSNNEKLFF. The CDR3 DNA reads TGTGCCAGCAGCTACCTCGGCAGTAATAATGAAAAACTGTTTTTT. The variable domain in full, completed from reference TRBV11-3 and TRBJ1-4, reads EAGVVQSPRYKIIEKKQPVAFWCNPISGHNTLYWYLQNLGQGPELLIRYENEEAVDDSQLPKDRFSAERLKGVDSTLKIQPAELGDSAVYLCASSYLGSNNEKLFFGSGTQLSVL.

The V call is TRBV19, the J call TRBJ1-2; TRBD1 matches at 7 bases. This CDR3 is 17 amino acids long. Germline trimming cut 6 bases from V and 4 bases from J; bases unmatched to any gene: 17. The germline V gene encodes CDR1 LNHDA and CDR2 SQIVND (reference sequence). CDR3 DNA sequence: TGTGCCAGTAGCGCGGCCGTTCCCGGGACAGCACTCTATGGCTACACCTTC. This translates into CASSAAVPGTALYGYTF.

The rearrangement joins TRBV2 to TRBJ1-5; D is uncertain. The CDR3 has 17 residues. Trimming cost V 0 bases and J 5 bases, with 17 bases left between them. Germline CDR1 SNHLY, CDR2 FYNNEI. Here the CDR3 DNA reads TGTGCCAGCAGTGAAGCGCTTCGAACAGCCCTTGATCAGCCCCAGCATTTT. Encoded protein: CASSEALRTALDQPQHF.

V usage is TRBV6-8 and J usage is TRBJ2-5; TRBD2 agrees at 11 bases. V shed 7 bases, J shed 4 bases, and the junction held 8 bases outside the gene matches. Germline CDR1 reads MNHGY; CDR2 reads SAAAGT. The CDR3 runs 15 residues. Here the CDR3 reads CASKPLAGELETQYF. As DNA, the CDR3 is TGTGCCAGCAAACCACTAGCGGGAGAGTTAGAGACCCAGTACTTC.

V usage is TRBV30 and J usage is TRBJ2-7; no definite D call. CDR3 length: 14 amino acids. Germline CDR1 is GTSNPN and CDR2 is SVGIG (reference sequence). Trimming removed 3 bases at V and 3 bases at J, with 15 bases between. The CDR3 DNA is TGTGCCTGGAGCGCTGGAATCGTCTTCTACGAGCAGTACTTC. It encodes CAWSAGIVFYEQYF.

The V call is TRBV9, the J call TRBJ2-1, with D possibly called TRBD1 or TRBD2 (5 bases each). This CDR3 spans 16 amino acids. Trimming took off 5 bases at V and 4 bases at J, with 19 bases between the two ends. Germline loops: CDR1 SGDLS, CDR2 YYNGEE. In nucleotides, the CDR3 is TGTGCCAGCAGTCCTCACGCCCGGGGCGCTTACAATGAGCAGTTCTTC. This sequence encodes CASSPHARGAYNEQFF.

The V call is TRBV6-8, the J call TRBJ1-1; D not resolved. V lost 6 bases, J lost 1 base, and 6 bases lay in between. Germline V CDR1 and CDR2: MNHGY, SAAAGT. The length of the CDR3 is 12 residues. The CDR3 loop is CASSQRNTEAFF. Here the CDR3 DNA reads TGTGCCAGCAGCCAGAGGAACACTGAAGCTTTCTTT.

The rearrangement joins TRBV11-1 to TRBJ2-1; D might be TRBD1 or TRBD2, each matching 5 bases. The CDR3 spans 16 residues. Germline-derived CDR1 and CDR2 are SGHAT and FQDESV (reference sequence). V was cut by 5 bases and J by 2 bases, with 16 bases left in between. The CDR3: CASSPRDAGTYNEQFF. For the CDR3, the DNA is TGTGCCAGCAGCCCCCGGGACGCCGGCACCTACAATGAGCAGTTCTTC.

This clone is medium-sized in the sample. V usage is TRBV11-3 and J usage is TRBJ1-1; 7 bases are shared with TRBD1. The germline gives CDR1 SGHNT, CDR2 YENEEA. The CDR3 totals 14 residues. V gave up 5 bases and J gave up 0 bases; unmatched junction bases: 3. Written as DNA, the CDR3 is TGTGCCAGCAGCCAGGGGGACGTGAACACTGAAGCTTTCTTT. Translating it yields CASSQGDVNTEAFF.

V is TRBV18 and J is TRBJ1-1; 10 positions agree with TRBD1. This CDR3 comprises 14 residues. J lost 5 bases, V lost 5 bases, and 5 bases had no gene match. In germline, CDR1 is KGHSH, CDR2 LQKENI. CDR3 nucleotide sequence: TGTGCCAGCTCAATTGGACAGGGGGGAACTGAAGCTTTCTTT. Protein sequence: CASSIGQGGTEAFF.

This clone was counted a few times. CDR3 residues: CASSLGRAGYNEQFF. In DNA form, the CDR3 reads TGTGCCAGCAGCTTAGGACGGGCCGGATACAATGAGCAGTTCTTC. The chain links TRBV11-3 to TRBJ2-1; no definite D call. V was shortened by 1 base and J by 4 bases, with 11 bases between the two germline ends. Germline V gene data show CDR1 as SGHNT and CDR2 as YENEEA. The CDR3 contains 15 residues.

The chain carries TRBV9 and TRBJ1-2, with D perhaps TRBD1 (5 bases). V gave up 0 bases and J gave up 5 bases, with 14 bases separating them. In germline, CDR1 is SGDLS, CDR2 YYNGEE. The CDR3 contains 15 residues. CDR3 sequence (DNA): TGTGCCAGCAGCGTAGCGCCGGGGCCTGGATATGGCTACACCTTC. Translation: CASSVAPGPGYGYTF.

The chain employs TRBV2 and TRBJ2-3, with TRBD2 matching 7 bases. The V gene end was trimmed by 11 bases and the J gene end by 4 bases; junction bases not matched to a gene: 9. The CDR3 is 13 residues long. Germline CDR1 reads SNHLY; CDR2 reads FYNNEI. In nucleotides, the CDR3 is TGTGCCGGGGGGGGAGTACGGGCAGATACGCAGTATTTT. This translates into CAGGGVRADTQYF. The variable domain in full, completed from reference TRBV2 and TRBJ2-3, reads EPEVTQTPSHQVTQMGQEVILRCVPISNHLYFYWYRQILGQKVEFLVSFYNNEISEKSEIFDDQFSVERPDGSNFTLKIRSTKLEDSAMYFCAGGGVRADTQYFGPGTRLTVL.